This T cell receptor beta chain stems from a study of T-cell reconstitution after alpha-beta-depleted transplantation in children. For TCRbeta, the library was prepared with unique molecular identifiers. TCRdb re-derived calls from the PCR reads in MiXCR, one entry per CDR3 protein. The sample has 500,000 or so distinct CDR3 sequences, less than 35% seen once; the top ten hold around 2.4%. The CDR3 is made up of 15 amino acids. CDR1 is SEHNR and CDR2 is FQNEAQ in the germline V gene (reference sequence). The V end lost 2 bases, the J end lost 0 bases, and 7 bases lay between the germline ends. This sequence was found in a human donor who donated a stem cell graft to a child with aplastic anemia. The sequencing used PBMCs from the stem cell graft donor, collected from the stem cell graft. The J gene is TRBJ1-4, the V gene TRBV7-9; D remains ambiguous. CDR3 DNA: TGTGCCAGCAGCTTATCAGCAGCAACTAATGAAAAACTGTTTTTT. Translating gives CASSLSAATNEKLFF.